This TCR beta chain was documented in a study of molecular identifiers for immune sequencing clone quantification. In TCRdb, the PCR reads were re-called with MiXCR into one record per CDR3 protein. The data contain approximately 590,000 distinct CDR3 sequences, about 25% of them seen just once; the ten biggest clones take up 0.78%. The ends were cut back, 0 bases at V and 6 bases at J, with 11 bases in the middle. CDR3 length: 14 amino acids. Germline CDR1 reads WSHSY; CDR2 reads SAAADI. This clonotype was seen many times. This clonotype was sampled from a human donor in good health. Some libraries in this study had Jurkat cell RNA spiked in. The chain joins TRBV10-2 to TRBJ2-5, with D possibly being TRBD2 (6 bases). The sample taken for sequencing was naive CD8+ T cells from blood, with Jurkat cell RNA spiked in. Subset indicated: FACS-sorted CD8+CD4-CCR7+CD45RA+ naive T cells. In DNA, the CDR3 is TGCGCCAGCAGTGAGTCCCGGGGGTCGCAGACCCAGTACTTC. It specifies CASSESRGSQTQYF.